This T cell receptor (beta chain) appears in the sequencing data of a study of OX40 agonist ivuxolimab in advanced cancers. Overall study: Antecedent anti-PD-1, anti-PD-L1 or anti-CTLA-4 therapy was permissible, with 30% to 50% having received some. Partial responses were recorded for three patients, including one with hepatocellular carcinoma and two with cutaneous melanoma.

This CDR3 contains 15 residues. Trimming at V came to 3 bases and at J to 6 bases, leaving 11 bases not matched to a gene. Germline loops: CDR1 MNHNY, CDR2 SVGAGI (reference sequence). Points on this clone: Its antigen is currently unknown.

Whole-study findings and limits: At 0.1 to 3.0 mg/kg, clonal expansion of CD4+ and CD8+ blood T cells had occurred by week 6. Compared with others, partial responders at 0.1-3.0 mg/kg displayed clonal expansion among the lowest.

Clones were sequenced by immunoSEQ multiplex PCR, and TCRdb holds only the in-frame ones, with some missing. The sample holds about 70,000 clones, about 85% seen once. The clonotype originates from an adult with an advanced solid tumor such as melanoma, head and neck, liver or kidney cancer. The rearrangement links TRBV6-6 to TRBJ2-7, with TRBD2 matching 7 bases. The sample consisted of CD4+ or CD8+ T cells sorted from blood, taken in a trial of the OX40 agonist ivuxolimab. The CDR3 sequence is CASSYLLNPGGEQYF. CDR3 nucleotides: TGTGCCAGCAGTTATTTATTGAACCCGGGGGGCGAGCAGTACTTC.